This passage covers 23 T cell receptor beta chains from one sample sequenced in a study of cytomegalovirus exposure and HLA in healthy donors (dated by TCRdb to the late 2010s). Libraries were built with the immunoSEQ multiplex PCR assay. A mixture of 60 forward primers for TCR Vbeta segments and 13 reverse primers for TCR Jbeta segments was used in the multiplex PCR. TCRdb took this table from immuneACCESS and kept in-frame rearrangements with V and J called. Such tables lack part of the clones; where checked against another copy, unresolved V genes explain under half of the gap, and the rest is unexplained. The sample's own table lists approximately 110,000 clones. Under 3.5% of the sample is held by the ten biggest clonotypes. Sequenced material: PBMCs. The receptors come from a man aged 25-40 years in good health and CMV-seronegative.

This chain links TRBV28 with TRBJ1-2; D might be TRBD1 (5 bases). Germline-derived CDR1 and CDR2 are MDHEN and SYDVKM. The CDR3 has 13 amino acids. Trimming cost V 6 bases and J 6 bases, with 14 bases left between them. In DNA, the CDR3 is TGTGCCAGCAGAAACCTCGGGGGGAATGGCTACACCTTC. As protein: CASRNLGGNGYTF.

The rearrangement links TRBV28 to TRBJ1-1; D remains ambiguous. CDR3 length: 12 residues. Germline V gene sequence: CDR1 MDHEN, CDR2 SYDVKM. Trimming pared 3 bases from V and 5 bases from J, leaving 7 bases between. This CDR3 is CASSFSRTEAFF. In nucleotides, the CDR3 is TGTGCCAGCAGTTTCTCTAGGACTGAAGCTTTCTTT.

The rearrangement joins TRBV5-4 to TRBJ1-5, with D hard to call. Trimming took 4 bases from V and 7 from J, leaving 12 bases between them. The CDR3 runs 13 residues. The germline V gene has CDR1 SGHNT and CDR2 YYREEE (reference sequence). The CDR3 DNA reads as TGTGCCAGCAGCCCTGACCCCGGGCAGCCCCAGCATTTT. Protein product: CASSPDPGQPQHF.

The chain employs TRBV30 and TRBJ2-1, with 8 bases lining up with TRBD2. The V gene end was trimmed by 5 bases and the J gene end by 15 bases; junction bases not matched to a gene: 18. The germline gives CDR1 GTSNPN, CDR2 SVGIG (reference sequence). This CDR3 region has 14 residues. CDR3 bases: TGTGCCTGGGGGGATTGGGGACTAGGCCGACGTGGGTTCTTC. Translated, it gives CAWGDWGLGRRGFF.

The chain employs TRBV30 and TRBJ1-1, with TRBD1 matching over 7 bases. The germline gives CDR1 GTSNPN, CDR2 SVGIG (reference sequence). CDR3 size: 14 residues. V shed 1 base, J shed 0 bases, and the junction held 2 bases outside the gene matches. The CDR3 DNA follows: TGTGCCTGGAGTGGGGACAGTCTGAACACTGAAGCTTTCTTT. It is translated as CAWSGDSLNTEAFF.

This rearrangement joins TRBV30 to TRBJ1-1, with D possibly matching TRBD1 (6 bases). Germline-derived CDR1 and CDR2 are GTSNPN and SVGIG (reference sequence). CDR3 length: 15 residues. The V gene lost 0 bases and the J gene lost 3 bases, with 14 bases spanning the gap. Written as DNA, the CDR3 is TGTGCCTGGAGTGTACTCGTGGCAGGGGACACTGAAGCTTTCTTT. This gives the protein CAWSVLVAGDTEAFF.

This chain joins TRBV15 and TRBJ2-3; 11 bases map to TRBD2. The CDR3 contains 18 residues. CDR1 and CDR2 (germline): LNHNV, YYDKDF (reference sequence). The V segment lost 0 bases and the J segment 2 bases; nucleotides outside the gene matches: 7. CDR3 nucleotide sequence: TGTGCCACCAGCAGAGATTTAACTAGCGGGAGCTCCACAGATACGCAGTATTTT. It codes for CATSRDLTSGSSTDTQYF.

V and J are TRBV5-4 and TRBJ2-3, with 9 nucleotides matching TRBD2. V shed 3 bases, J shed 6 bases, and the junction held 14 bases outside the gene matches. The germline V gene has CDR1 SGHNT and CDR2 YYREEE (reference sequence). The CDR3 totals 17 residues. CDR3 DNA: TGTGCCAGCAGCTCCCGGACGAGCGGGGGGTTGATGGATACGCAGTATTTT. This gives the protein CASSSRTSGGLMDTQYF. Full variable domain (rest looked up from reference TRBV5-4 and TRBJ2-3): ETGVTQSPTHLIKTRGQQVTLRCSSQSGHNTVSWYQQALGQGPQFIFQYYREEENGRGNFPPRFSGLQFPNYSSELNVNALELDDSALYLCASSSRTSGGLMDTQYFGPGTRLTVL.

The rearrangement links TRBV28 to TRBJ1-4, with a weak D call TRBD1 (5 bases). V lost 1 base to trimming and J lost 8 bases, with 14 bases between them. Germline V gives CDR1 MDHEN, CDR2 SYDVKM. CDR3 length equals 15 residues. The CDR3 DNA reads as TGTGCCAGCAGTTTATTAGGAGGGGACGGAGAAAAACTGTTTTTT. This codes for CASSLLGGDGEKLFF.

In DNA, the CDR3 is TGTGCCAGCAGCAAATATAGCGGGAGGGAGAATGAGCAGTTCTTC. It translates to CASSKYSGRENEQFF. This sequence joins TRBV21-1 and TRBJ2-1; the listed D gene, TRBD2, was not tested against the DNA. TRBV21-1 is tagged as a pseudogene. The CDR3 runs 15 residues.

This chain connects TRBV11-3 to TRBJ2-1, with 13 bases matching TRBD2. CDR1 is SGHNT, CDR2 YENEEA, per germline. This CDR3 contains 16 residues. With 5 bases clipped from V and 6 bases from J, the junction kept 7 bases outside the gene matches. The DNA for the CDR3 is TGTGCCAGCAGCCCTCGGACTAGCGGGAGTGTCAATGAGCAGTTCTTC. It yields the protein CASSPRTSGSVNEQFF.

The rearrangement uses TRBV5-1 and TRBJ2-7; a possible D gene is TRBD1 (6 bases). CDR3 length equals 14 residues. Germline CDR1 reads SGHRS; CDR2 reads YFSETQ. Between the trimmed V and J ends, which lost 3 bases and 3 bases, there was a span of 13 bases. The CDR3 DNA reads TGCGCCAGCAGCTGGGGGCGAGGGAGCTACGAGCAGTACTTC. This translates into CASSWGRGSYEQYF.

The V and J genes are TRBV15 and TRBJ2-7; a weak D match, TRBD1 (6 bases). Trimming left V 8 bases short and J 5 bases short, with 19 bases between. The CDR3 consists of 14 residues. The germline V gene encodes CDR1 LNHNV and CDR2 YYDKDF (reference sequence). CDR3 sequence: CATSQTRGWDEQYF. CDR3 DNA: TGTGCCACCTCGCAAACCAGGGGATGGGACGAGCAGTACTTC.

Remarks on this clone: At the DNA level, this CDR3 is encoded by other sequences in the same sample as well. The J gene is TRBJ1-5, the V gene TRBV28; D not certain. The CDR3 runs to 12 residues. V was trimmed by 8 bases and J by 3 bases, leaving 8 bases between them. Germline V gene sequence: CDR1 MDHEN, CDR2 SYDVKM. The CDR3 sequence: CASGGLNQPQHF. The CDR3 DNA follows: TGTGCCAGCGGAGGACTCAATCAGCCCCAGCATTTT.

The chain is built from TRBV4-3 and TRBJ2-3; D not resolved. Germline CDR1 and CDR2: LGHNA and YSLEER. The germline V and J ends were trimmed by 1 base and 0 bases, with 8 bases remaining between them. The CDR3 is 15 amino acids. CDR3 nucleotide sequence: TGCGCCAGCAGCCAAGTAGAGTCTAGCACAGATACGCAGTATTTT. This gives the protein CASSQVESSTDTQYF.

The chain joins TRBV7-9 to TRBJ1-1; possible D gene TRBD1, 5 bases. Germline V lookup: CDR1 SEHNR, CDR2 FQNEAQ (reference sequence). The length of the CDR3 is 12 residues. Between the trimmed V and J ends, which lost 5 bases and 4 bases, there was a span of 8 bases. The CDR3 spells CASSQDSTEAFF. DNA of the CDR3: TGTGCCAGCAGCCAAGACAGCACTGAAGCTTTCTTT.

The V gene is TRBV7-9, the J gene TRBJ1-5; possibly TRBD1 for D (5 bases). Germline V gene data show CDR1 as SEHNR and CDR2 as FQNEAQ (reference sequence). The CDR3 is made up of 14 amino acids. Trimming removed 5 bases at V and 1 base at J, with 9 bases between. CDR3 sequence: CASSHSGSNQPQHF. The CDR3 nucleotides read TGTGCCAGCAGCCACTCAGGGAGCAATCAGCCCCAGCATTTT. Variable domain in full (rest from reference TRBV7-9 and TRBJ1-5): DTGVSQNPRHKITKRGQNVTFRCDPISEHNRLYWYRQTLGQGPEFLTYFQNEAQLEKSRLLSDRFSAERPKGSFSTLEIQRTEQGDSAMYLCASSHSGSNQPQHFGDGTRLSIL.

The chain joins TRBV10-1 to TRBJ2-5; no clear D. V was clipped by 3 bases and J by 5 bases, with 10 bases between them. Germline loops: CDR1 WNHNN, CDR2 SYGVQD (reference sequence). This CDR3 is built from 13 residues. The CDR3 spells CASSDSVRETQYF. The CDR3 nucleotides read TGCGCCAGCAGTGACTCGGTCCGGGAGACCCAGTACTTC.

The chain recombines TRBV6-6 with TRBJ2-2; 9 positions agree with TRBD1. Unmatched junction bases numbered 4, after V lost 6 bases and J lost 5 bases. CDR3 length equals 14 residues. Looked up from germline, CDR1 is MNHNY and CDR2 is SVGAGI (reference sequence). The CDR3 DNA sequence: TGTGCCAGCAGGGGACAGGGAAGGACCGGGGAGCTGTTTTTT. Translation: CASRGQGRTGELFF.

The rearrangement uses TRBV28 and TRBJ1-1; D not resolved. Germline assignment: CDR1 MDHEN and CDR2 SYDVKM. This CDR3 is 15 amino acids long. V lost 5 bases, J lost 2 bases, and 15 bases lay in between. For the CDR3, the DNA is TGTGCCAGCAGTAAATTCGGACTGGGAAACACTGAAGCTTTCTTT. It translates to CASSKFGLGNTEAFF.

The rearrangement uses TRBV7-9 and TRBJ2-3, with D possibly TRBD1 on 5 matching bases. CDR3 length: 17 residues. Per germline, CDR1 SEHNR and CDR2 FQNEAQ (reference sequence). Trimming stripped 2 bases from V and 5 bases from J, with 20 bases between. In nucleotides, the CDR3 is TGTGCCAGCAGCTTACAGGGAAGGAATCGAATCGGAGATACGCAGTATTTT. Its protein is CASSLQGRNRIGDTQYF.

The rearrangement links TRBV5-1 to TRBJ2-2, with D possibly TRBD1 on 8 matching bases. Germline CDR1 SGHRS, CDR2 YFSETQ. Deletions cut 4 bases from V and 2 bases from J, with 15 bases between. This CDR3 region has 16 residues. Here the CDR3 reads CASSLGGTGNTGELFF. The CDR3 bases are TGCGCCAGCAGCCTGGGAGGGACAGGCAACACCGGGGAGCTGTTTTTT.

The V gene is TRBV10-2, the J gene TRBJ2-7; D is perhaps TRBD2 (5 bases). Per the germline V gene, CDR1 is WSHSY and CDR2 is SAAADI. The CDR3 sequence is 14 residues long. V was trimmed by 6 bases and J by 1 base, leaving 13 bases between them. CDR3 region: CASRSDSQSYEQYF. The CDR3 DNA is TGCGCCAGCAGATCGGACTCCCAATCCTACGAGCAGTACTTC.